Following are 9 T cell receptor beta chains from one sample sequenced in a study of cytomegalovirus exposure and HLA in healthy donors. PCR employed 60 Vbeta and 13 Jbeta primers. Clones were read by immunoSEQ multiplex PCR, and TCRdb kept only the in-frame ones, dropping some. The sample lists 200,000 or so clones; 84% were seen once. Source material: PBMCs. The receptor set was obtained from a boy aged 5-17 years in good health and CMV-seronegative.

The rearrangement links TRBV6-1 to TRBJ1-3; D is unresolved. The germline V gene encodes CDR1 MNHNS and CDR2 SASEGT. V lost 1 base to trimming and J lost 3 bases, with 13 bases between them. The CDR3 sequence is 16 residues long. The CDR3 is CASSEVLSGVGNTIYF. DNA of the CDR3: TGTGCCAGCAGTGAAGTTCTTAGCGGGGTTGGAAACACCATATATTTT.

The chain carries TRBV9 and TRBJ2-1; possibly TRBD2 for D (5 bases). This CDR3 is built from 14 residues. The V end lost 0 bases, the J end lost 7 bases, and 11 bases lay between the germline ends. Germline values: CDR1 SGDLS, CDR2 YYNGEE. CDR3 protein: CASSVGGRKNEQFF. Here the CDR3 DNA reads TGTGCCAGCAGCGTAGGAGGGCGGAAAAATGAGCAGTTCTTC.

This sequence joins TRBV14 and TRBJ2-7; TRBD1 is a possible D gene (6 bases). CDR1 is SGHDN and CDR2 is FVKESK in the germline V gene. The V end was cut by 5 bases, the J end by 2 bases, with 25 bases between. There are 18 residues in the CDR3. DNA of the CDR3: TGTGCCAGCAGCTCGGGAAACAGGGTTACTTCGGATCCCTACGAGCAGTACTTC. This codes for CASSSGNRVTSDPYEQYF.

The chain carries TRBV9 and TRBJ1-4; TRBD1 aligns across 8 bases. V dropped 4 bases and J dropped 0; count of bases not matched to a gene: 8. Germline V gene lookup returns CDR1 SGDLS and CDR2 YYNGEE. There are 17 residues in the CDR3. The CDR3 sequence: CASSPHRGGPTNEKLFF. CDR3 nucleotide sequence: TGTGCCAGCAGCCCACACAGGGGGGGACCAACTAATGAAAAACTGTTTTTT. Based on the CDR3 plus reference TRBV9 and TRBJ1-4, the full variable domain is DSGVTQTPKHLITATGQRVTLRCSPRSGDLSVYWYQQSLDQGLQFLIQYYNGEERAKGNILERFSAQQFPDLHSELNLSSLELGDSALYFCASSPHRGGPTNEKLFFGSGTQLSVL.

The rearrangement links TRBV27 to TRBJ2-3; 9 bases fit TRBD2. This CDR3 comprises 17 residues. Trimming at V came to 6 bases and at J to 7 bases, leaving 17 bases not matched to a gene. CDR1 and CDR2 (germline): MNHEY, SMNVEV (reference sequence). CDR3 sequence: CASSLKGAGGGGYTQYF. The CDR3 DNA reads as TGTGCCAGCAGCTTAAAGGGGGCTGGCGGGGGGGGATATACGCAGTATTTT.

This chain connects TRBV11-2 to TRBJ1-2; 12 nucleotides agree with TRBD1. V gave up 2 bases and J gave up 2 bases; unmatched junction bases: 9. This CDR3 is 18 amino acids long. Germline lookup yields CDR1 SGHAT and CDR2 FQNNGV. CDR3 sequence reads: CASSLSRDRGRLNYGYTF. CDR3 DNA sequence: TGTGCCAGCAGCTTAAGTCGGGACAGGGGGCGCCTGAACTATGGCTACACCTTC.

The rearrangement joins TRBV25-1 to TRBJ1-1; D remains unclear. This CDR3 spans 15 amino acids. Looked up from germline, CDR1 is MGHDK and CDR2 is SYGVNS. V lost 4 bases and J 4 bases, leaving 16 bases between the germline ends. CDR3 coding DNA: TGTGCCAGCAGTGGTCCCCGGCGGAGGATCACTGAAGCTTTCTTT. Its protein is CASSGPRRRITEAFF.

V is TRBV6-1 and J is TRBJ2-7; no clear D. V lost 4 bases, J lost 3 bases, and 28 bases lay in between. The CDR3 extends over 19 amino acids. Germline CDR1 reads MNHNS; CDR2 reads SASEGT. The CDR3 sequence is CASSGALLTRGFGLYEQYF. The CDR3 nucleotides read TGTGCCAGCAGTGGAGCTCTGCTAACGAGAGGCTTCGGCCTCTACGAGCAGTACTTC.

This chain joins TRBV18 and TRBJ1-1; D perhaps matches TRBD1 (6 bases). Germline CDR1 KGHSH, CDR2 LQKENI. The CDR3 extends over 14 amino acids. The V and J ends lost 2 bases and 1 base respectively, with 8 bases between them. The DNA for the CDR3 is TGTGCCAGCTCACCAAACAGGGAGAACACTGAAGCTTTCTTT. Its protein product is CASSPNRENTEAFF.